Shown below are 10 T cell receptor beta chains from a single sample sequenced in a study of CXCR3-negative and CXCR3-positive naive CD8 T cells. Libraries were UMI-labeled 5' RACE TRB cDNA. No DNA is given; TCRdb re-called the 5' RACE reads and lists each CDR3 protein once. The sample features some 150,000 distinct CDR3 sequences, with 0.25% to 0.3% in its top ten. For these TCRs, the target antigens are not known. Study results and caveats: Greater hydrophobicity was found in TRB CDR3s of CXCR3-positive naive cells than of CXCR3-negative naive cells.

The sequenced material came from naive CXCR3+ CD8+ T cells from blood. Subset reported: CD45RO-CCR7+CD27+CD95- naive CD8+ T cells expressing CXCR3 (TNR3+). All receptors derive from a human donor in good health. Some clones in this sample may be carry-over from other donors' samples.

This rearrangement joins TRBV27 to TRBJ2-7; TCRdb gives TRBD1 as the D gene, but with no DNA this cannot be confirmed. The CDR3 runs to 13 residues. Germline V CDR1 and CDR2: MNHEY, SMNVEV (reference sequence). CDR3 amino acids: CASSFGHSYEQYF.

The chain employs TRBV29-1 and TRBJ2-5; the TCRdb call, TRBD2, lacks DNA for checking. Germline CDR1 and CDR2: SQVTM and ANQGSEA. The CDR3 is 16 residues long. The CDR3 is CSVGPLAGVLQETQYF. The complete variable domain, with remaining parts taken from reference TRBV29-1 and TRBJ2-5, reads SAVISQKPSRDICQRGTSLTIQCQVDSQVTMMFWYRQQPGQSLTLIATANQGSEATYESGFVIDKFPISRPNLTFSTLTVSNMSPEDSSIYLCSVGPLAGVLQETQYFGPGTRLLVL.

The chain employs TRBV5-5 and TRBJ1-2; absent DNA, TCRdb's TRBD1 call cannot be checked. This CDR3 contains 14 residues. Per germline, CDR1 SGHKS and CDR2 YYEKEE (reference sequence). CDR3: CASSLGQGAYGYTF.

The V gene is TRBV7-2, the J gene TRBJ2-7. Germline-derived CDR1 and CDR2 are SGHTA and FQGNSA. This CDR3 contains 12 residues. CDR3 region: CASSLVFYEQYF.

The chain is built from TRBV9 and TRBJ2-1; there is no DNA to check the TCRdb D call of TRBD1. The CDR3 has 17 amino acids. Germline V lookup: CDR1 SGDLS, CDR2 YYNGEE. The CDR3 region is CASSVTGFLTLFAEQFF.

The V call is TRBV7-9, the J call TRBJ2-7. The germline CDR1 and CDR2 sequences are SEHNR and FQNEAQ (reference sequence). This CDR3 has 14 amino acids. CDR3 protein: CASSPRGATYEQYF. Supplemented by reference TRBV7-9 and TRBJ2-7, the full variable domain reads DTGVSQNPRHKITKRGQNVTFRCDPISEHNRLYWYRQTLGQGPEFLTYFQNEAQLEKSRLLSDRFSAERPKGSFSTLEIQRTEQGDSAMYLCASSPRGATYEQYFGPGTRLTVT.

The chain combines TRBV20-1 with TRBJ2-1. The germline V gene encodes CDR1 DFQATT and CDR2 SNEGSKA (reference sequence). The CDR3 is 13 residues long. The CDR3 protein is CSARELRDNEQFF.

V is TRBV20-1 and J is TRBJ1-2. The CDR3 is made up of 13 amino acids. Germline V gene lookup returns CDR1 DFQATT and CDR2 SNEGSKA (reference sequence). The chain's CDR3 is CSARDRRIRGYTF.

The chain carries TRBV29-1 and TRBJ2-7. This CDR3 has 13 amino acids. Germline-derived CDR1 and CDR2 are SQVTM and ANQGSEA. CDR3 sequence reads: CSVEDSSSYEQYF.

The chain joins TRBV29-1 to TRBJ1-2; TCRdb returns TRBD1, unconfirmable since there is no DNA. Germline V lookup: CDR1 SQVTM, CDR2 ANQGSEA. The CDR3 runs 13 residues. This chain's CDR3 is CSVEGGDVYGYTF.